This entry concerns a single T cell receptor beta chain. The antigen remains undetermined. A much bigger clone sits one base away, suggesting this may be a read error. The same CDR3 also results from other DNA sequences found in this sample. This sample was taken from a study of shared clonotypes between healthy human individuals. Overall study findings and caveats: Naive CD4 clonotypes were shared across a handful of donors at around 5%.

The length of the CDR3 is 14 residues. V lost 2 bases to trimming and J lost 3 bases; unmatched junction nucleotides: 4. CDR1 is SGHAT, CDR2 FQNNGV, per germline. TCRdb's table, derived via immunoSEQ multiplex PCR, lists solely in-frame clones and lacks some. Seen here are hundreds of thousands of clones, 73% observed once, and the top ten hold around 2%. Memory CD4+ cells were the fraction left after CD45RA+ naive selection. The sequence came from a woman younger than 45 in good health. The sample consisted of memory CD4+ T cells sorted from blood. Subset defined: CD45RA-negative fraction. V gene TRBV11-2 combines with J gene TRBJ2-7; 7 bases match TRBD1. The CDR3 DNA follows: TGTGCCAGCAGCTTACTCGGGACAGTCTACGAGCAGTACTTC. This codes for CASSLLGTVYEQYF.